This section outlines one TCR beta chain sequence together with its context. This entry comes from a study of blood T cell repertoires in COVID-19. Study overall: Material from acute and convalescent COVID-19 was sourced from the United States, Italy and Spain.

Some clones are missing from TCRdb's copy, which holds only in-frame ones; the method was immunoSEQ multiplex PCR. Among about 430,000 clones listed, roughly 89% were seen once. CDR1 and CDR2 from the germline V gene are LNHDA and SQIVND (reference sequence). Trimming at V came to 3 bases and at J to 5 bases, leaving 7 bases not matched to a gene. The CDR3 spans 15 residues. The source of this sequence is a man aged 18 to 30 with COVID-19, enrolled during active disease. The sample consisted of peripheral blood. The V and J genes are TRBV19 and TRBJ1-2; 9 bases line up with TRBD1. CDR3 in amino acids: CASSIPGGQGYGYTF. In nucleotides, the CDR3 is TGTGCCAGTAGTATCCCAGGGGGACAGGGATATGGCTACACCTTC.